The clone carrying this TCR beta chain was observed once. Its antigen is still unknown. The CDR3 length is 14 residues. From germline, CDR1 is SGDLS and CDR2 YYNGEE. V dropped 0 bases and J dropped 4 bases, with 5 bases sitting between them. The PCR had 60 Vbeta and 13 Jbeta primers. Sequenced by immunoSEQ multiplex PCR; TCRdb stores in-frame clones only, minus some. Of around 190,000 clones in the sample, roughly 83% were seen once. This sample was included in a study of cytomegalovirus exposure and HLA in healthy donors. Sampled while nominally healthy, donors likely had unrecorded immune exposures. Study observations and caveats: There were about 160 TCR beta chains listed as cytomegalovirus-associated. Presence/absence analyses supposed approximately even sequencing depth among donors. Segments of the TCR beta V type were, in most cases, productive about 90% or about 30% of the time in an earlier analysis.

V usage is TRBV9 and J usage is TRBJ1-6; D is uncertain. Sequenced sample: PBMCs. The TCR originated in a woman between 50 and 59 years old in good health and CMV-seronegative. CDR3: CASSVGQYNSPLHF. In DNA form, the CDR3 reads TGTGCCAGCAGCGTAGGGCAGTATAATTCACCCCTCCACTTT.